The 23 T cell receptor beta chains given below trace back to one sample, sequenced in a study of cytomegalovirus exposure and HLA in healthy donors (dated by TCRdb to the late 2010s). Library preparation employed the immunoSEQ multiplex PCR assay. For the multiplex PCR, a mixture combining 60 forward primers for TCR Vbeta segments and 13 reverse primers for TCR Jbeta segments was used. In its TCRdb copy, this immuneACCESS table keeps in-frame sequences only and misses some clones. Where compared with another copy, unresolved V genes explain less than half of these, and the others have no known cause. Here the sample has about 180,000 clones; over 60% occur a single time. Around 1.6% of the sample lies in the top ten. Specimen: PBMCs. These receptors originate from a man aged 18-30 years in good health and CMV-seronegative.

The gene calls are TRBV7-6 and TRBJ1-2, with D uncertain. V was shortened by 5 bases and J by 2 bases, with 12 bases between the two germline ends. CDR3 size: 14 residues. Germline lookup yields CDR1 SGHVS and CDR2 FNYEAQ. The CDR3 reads CASSPGGGNYGYTF. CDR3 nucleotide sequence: TGTGCCAGCAGCCCAGGAGGCGGAAACTATGGCTACACCTTC. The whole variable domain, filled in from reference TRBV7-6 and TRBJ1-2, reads GAGVSQSPRYKVTKRGQDVALRCDPISGHVSLYWYRQALGQGPEFLTYFNYEAQQDKSGLPNDRFSAERPEGSISTLTIQRTEQRDSAMYRCASSPGGGNYGYTFGSGTRLTVV.

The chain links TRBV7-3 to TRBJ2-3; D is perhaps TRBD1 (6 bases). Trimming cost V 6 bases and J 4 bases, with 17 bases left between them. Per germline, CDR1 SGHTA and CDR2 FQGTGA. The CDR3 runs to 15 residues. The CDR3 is CASSRRDNGPDTQYF. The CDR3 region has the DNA TGTGCCAGCAGTCGCCGGGACAACGGCCCAGATACGCAGTATTTT.

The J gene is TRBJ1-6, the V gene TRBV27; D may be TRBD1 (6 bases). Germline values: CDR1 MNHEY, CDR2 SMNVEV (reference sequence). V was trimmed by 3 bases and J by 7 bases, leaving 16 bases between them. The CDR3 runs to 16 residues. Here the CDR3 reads CASSLRLSRGNSPLHF. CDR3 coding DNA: TGTGCCAGCAGTTTGAGGCTCTCCAGGGGAAATTCACCCCTCCACTTT.

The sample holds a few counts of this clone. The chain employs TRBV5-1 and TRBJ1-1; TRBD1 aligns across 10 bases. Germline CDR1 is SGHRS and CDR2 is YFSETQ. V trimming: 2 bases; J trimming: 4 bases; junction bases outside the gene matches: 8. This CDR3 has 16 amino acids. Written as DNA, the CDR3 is TGCGCCAGCAGCTTTACCCCTCGGACAGGGGGCACTGAAGCTTTCTTT. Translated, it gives CASSFTPRTGGTEAFF.

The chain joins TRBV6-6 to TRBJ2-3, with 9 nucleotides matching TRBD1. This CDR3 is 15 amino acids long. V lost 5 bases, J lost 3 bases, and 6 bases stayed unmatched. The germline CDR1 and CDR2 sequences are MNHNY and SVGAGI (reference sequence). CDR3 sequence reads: CASSNRGRSTDTQYF. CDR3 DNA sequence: TGTGCCAGCAGTAACAGGGGGCGGAGTACAGATACGCAGTATTTT.

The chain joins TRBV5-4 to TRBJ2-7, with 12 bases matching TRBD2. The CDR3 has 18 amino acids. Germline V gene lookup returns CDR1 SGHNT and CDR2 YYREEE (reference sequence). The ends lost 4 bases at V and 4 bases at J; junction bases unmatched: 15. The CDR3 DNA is TGTGCCAGCAGCCAGGGACTAGCGGGTTCCCCCGGCGGATACGAGCAGTACTTC. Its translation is CASSQGLAGSPGGYEQYF.

The CDR3 is CASVSPRGQGIEKLFF. The CDR3 bases are TGTGCCAGCGTATCCCCAAGGGGACAGGGGATTGAAAAACTGTTTTTT. The V gene is TRBV28, the J gene TRBJ1-4; TRBD1 agrees at 10 bases. Germline V lookup: CDR1 MDHEN, CDR2 SYDVKM. This CDR3 comprises 16 residues. The V and J ends lost 8 bases and 7 bases, in that order; junction bases with no gene match: 13. The full variable domain, rest sourced from reference TRBV28 and TRBJ1-4, is DVKVTQSSRYLVKRTGEKVFLECVQDMDHENMFWYRQDPGLGLRLIYFSYDVKMKEKGDIPEGYSVSREKKERFSLILESASTNQTSMYLCASVSPRGQGIEKLFFGSGTQLSVL.

This CDR3 reads CASSQDGDPGGNTIYF. CDR3 sequence (DNA): TGTGCCAGCAGCCAAGATGGAGATCCCGGGGGAAACACCATATATTTT. The gene calls are TRBV4-2 and TRBJ1-3; D is uncertain. Germline values: CDR1 LGHNA, CDR2 YNFKEQ. V lost 0 bases and J lost 4, with 13 bases in between. CDR3 length: 16 residues.

Written as DNA, the CDR3 is TGTGCCAGCAGCGGGGGGGAAGGACTAGCTGGTGGTGATACGCAGTATTTT. Protein: CASSGGEGLAGGDTQYF. The chain employs TRBV7-3 and TRBJ2-3; 8 bases agree with TRBD2. The ends lost 5 bases at V and 6 bases at J; junction bases unmatched: 16. CDR1 is SGHTA, CDR2 FQGTGA, per germline. CDR3 length: 17 residues.

The CDR3 is CASSVGDRVTDTIYF. The CDR3 region has the DNA TGTGCCAGCAGCGTAGGGGACAGGGTAACTGACACCATATATTTT. The rearrangement uses TRBV9 and TRBJ1-3; 9 bases are a match to TRBD1. The CDR3 contains 15 residues. V gave up 0 bases and J gave up 8 bases; unmatched junction bases: 6. Germline V gene lookup returns CDR1 SGDLS and CDR2 YYNGEE.

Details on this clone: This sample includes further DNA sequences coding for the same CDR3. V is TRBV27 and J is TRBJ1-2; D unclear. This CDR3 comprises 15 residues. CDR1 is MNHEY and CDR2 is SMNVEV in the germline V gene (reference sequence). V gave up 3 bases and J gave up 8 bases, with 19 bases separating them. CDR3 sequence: CASSLLGRGGYGYTF. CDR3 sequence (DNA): TGTGCCAGCAGTTTGCTCGGGCGGGGAGGGTACGGCTACACCTTC.

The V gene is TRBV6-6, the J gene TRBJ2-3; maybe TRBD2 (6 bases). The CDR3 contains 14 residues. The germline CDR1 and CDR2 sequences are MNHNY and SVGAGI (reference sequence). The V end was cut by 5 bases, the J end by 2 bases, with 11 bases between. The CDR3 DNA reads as TGTGCCAGCAGTCTTAGCGGCACCACAGATACGCAGTATTTT. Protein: CASSLSGTTDTQYF.

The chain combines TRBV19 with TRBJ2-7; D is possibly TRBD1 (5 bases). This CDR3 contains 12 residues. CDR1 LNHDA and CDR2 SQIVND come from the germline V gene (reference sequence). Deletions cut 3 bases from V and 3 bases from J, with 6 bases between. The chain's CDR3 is CASSMQGYEQYF. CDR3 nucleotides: TGTGCCAGTAGTATGCAGGGCTACGAGCAGTACTTC.

CDR3 DNA sequence: TGTGCCAGCAGCTTACAGGGAGGGATTCGAACCGGGGAGCTGTTTTTT. It codes for CASSLQGGIRTGELFF. The chain combines TRBV7-9 with TRBJ2-2, with 7 bases fitting TRBD2. CDR3 length: 16 residues. Trimming removed 2 bases from V and 5 bases from J; junction bases left unmatched: 8. Germline assignment: CDR1 SEHNR and CDR2 FQNEAQ (reference sequence).

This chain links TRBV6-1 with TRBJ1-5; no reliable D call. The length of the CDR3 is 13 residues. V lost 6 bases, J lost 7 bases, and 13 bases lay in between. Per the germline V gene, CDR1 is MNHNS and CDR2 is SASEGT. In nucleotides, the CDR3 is TGTGCCAGCAGGCTTACACGTTCCCAGCCCCAGCATTTT. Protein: CASRLTRSQPQHF.

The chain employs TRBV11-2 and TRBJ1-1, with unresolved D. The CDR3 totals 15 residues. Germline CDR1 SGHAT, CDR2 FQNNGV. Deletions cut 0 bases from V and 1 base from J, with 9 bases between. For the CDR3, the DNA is TGTGCCAGCAGCTTAGAGAGGGTCTCGAACACTGAAGCTTTCTTT. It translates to CASSLERVSNTEAFF.

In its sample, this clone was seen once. CDR3 coding DNA: TGCGCCAGCAGCTTTTACCTACCCGGGACTAGCGGGAGGGCCGCCTACAATGAGCAGTTCTTC. It is translated as CASSFYLPGTSGRAAYNEQFF. The rearrangement joins TRBV5-1 to TRBJ2-1; 16 positions agree with TRBD2. Germline CDR1 SGHRS, CDR2 YFSETQ. V shed 2 bases, J shed 2 bases, and the junction held 13 bases outside the gene matches. This CDR3 comprises 21 residues.

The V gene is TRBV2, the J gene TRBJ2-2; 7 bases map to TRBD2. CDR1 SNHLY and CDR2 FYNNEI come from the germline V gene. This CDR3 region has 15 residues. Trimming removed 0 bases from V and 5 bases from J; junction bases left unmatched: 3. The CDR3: CASSEASGNTGELFF. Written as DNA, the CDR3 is TGTGCCAGCAGTGAAGCGAGCGGGAATACCGGGGAGCTGTTTTTT. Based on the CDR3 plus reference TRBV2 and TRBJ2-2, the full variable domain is EPEVTQTPSHQVTQMGQEVILRCVPISNHLYFYWYRQILGQKVEFLVSFYNNEISEKSEIFDDQFSVERPDGSNFTLKIRSTKLEDSAMYFCASSEASGNTGELFFGEGSRLTVL.

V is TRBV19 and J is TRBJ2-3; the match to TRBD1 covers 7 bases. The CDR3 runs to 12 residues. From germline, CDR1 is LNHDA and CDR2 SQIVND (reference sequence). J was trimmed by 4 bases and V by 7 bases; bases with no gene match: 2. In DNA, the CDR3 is TGTGCCAGTAAAGACAGGGCAGATACGCAGTATTTT. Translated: CASKDRADTQYF. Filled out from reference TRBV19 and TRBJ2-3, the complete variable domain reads DGGITQSPKYLFRKEGQNVTLSCEQNLNHDAMYWYRQDPGQGLRLIYYSQIVNDFQKGDIAEGYSVSREKKESFPLTVTSAQKNPTAFYLCASKDRADTQYFGPGTRLTVL.

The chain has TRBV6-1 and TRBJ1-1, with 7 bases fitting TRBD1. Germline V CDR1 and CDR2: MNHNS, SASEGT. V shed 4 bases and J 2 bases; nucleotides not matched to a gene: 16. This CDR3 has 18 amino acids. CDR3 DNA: TGTGCCAGCAGTGTTCCCACTTCAGGGGGGAGTTTTAACACTGAAGCTTTCTTT. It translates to CASSVPTSGGSFNTEAFF.

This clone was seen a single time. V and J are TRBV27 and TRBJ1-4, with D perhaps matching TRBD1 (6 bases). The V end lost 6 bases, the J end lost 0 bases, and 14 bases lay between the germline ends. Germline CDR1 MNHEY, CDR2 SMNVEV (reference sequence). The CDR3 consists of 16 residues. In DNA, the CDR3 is TGTGCCAGCAGGCACAGGGTTAGTACAACTAATGAAAAACTGTTTTTT. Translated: CASRHRVSTTNEKLFF. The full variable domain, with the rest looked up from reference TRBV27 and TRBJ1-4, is EAQVTQNPRYLITVTGKKLTVTCSQNMNHEYMSWYRQDPGLGLRQIYYSMNVEVTDKGDVPEGYKVSRKEKRNFPLILESPSPNQTSLYFCASRHRVSTTNEKLFFGSGTQLSVL.

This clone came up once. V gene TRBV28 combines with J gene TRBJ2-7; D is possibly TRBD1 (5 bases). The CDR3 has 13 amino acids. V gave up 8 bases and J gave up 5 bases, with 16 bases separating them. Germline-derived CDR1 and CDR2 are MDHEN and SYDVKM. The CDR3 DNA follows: TGTGCCAGCCTAACCGGGTCAGGGAACGAGCAGTACTTC. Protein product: CASLTGSGNEQYF.

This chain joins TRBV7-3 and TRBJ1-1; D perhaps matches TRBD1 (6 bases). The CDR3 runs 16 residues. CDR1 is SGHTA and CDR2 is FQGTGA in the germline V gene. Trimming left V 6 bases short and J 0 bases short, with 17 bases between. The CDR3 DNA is TGTGCCAGCAGACCCTCGGGGGGGCCTCTGAACACTGAAGCTTTCTTT. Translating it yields CASRPSGGPLNTEAFF.